These 5 T cell receptor beta chains originate from one sample sequenced in a study of T cells in Graves' hyperthyroidism and ophthalmopathy. TCR beta CDR3 regions were amplified from RNA. HTBI primers drove first-round RT-PCR of the TCR CDR3. TCRdb itself ran the multiplex PCR reads through MiXCR, one entry per CDR3 protein. The table has under 350,000 distinct CDR3 sequences, less than 30% seen once. Sequencing was performed on blood. The receptors shown here come from a man aged 35 to 55 with Graves' hyperthyroidism that later progressed to Graves' ophthalmopathy.

There are many counts of this clonotype. This chain links TRBV19 with TRBJ1-2, with D hard to call. V shed 7 bases and J shed 2 bases, with 11 bases lying between them. Germline V lookup: CDR1 LNHDA, CDR2 SQIVND (reference sequence). The CDR3 is 13 residues long. CDR3 amino acids: CASTLNTNYGYTF. CDR3 bases: TGTGCCAGTACCCTAAACACGAACTATGGCTACACCTTC. The full variable domain, rest sourced from reference TRBV19 and TRBJ1-2, is DGGITQSPKYLFRKEGQNVTLSCEQNLNHDAMYWYRQDPGQGLRLIYYSQIVNDFQKGDIAEGYSVSREKKESFPLTVTSAQKNPTAFYLCASTLNTNYGYTFGSGTRLTVV.

Ten or more counts support this clonotype. V and J are TRBV14 and TRBJ2-7; 9 nucleotides align to TRBD1. J lost 0 bases, V lost 5 bases, and 2 bases had no gene match. The CDR3 is 14 residues long. Germline V CDR1 and CDR2: SGHDN, FVKESK. The CDR3 reads CASSEGQGSYEQYF. CDR3 sequence (DNA): TGTGCCAGCAGCGAGGGACAGGGCTCCTACGAGCAGTACTTC.

The table lists this clonotype with many counts. The V gene is TRBV28, the J gene TRBJ1-3; D gene uncertain. Germline V gene lookup returns CDR1 MDHEN and CDR2 SYDVKM. Between the trimmed V and J ends, which lost 2 bases and 4 bases, there was a span of 15 bases. This CDR3 has 16 residues. CDR3 in DNA: TGTGCCAGCAGTTTAAGGTGGCGGGTTTCAGGAAACACCATATATTTT. Its protein product is CASSLRWRVSGNTIYF.

This clonotype was counted ten times or more. The J gene is TRBJ1-5, the V gene TRBV15, with D uncertain. CDR3 length equals 12 residues. The V end was cut by 5 bases, the J end by 5 bases, with 7 bases between. Germline V lookup: CDR1 LNHNV, CDR2 YYDKDF (reference sequence). Here the CDR3 reads CATSWFDQPQHF. The CDR3, as DNA: TGTGCCACCAGCTGGTTTGATCAGCCCCAGCATTTT.

This clonotype came up many times. The chain combines TRBV2 with TRBJ2-6; no definite D call. This CDR3 contains 18 residues. Trimming pared 8 bases from V and 4 bases from J, leaving 24 bases between. Germline V CDR1 and CDR2: SNHLY, FYNNEI. The CDR3 DNA follows: TGTGCCAGCTCCGCGACCTATCACCGTGGAACCGGGGCCAACGTCCTGACTTTC. The encoded protein is CASSATYHRGTGANVLTF. The whole variable domain, filled in from reference TRBV2 and TRBJ2-6, reads EPEVTQTPSHQVTQMGQEVILRCVPISNHLYFYWYRQILGQKVEFLVSFYNNEISEKSEIFDDQFSVERPDGSNFTLKIRSTKLEDSAMYFCASSATYHRGTGANVLTFGAGSRLTVL.